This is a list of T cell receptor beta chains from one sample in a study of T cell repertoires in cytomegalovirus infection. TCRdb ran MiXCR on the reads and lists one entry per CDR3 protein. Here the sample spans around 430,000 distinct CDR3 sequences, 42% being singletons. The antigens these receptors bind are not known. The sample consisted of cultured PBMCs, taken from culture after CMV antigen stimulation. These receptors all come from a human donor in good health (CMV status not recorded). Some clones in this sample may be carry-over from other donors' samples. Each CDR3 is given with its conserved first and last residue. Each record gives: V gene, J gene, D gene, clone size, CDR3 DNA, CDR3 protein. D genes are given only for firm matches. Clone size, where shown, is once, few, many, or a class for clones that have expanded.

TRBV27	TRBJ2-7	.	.	TGTGCCAGCAGTGACAGGTATCCCCACGAGCAGTACTTC	CASSDRYPHEQYF
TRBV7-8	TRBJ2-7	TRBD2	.	TGTGCCAGCCGCGTTCGGGGGGGAGACGAGCAGTACTTC	CASRVRGGDEQYF
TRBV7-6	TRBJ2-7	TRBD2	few	TGTGCCAGCAGCTTATCCACTGGACTAGCGGGAACAACCTACGAGCAGTACTTC	CASSLSTGLAGTTYEQYF
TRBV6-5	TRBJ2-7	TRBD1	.	TGTGCCAGCAGTTACAGAACGTCCGGGACAGCTTTTTCCTACGAGCAGTACTTC	CASSYRTSGTAFSYEQYF
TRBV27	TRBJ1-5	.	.	TGTGCCAGCAGTTTATTACAGGCCCAGGGGTCGCGGCAGCCCCAGCATTTT	CASSLLQAQGSRQPQHF
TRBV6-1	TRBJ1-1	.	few	TGTGCCAGCAGTAAACACCCGGACCCGAACACTGAAGCTTTCTTT	CASSKHPDPNTEAFF
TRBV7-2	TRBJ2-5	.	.	TGTGCCAGCAGCTTAAGGGAAGGACTAACCCAAGGGAAGACCCAGTACTTC	CASSLREGLTQGKTQYF
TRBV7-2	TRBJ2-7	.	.	TGTGCCAGCAGGAGTAGGGCCAGCGACTTAGAGGAGCAGTACTTC	CASRSRASDLEEQYF
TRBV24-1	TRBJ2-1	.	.	TGTGCCACCAGTGATCCCGGGGCTGAGCAGTTCTTC	CATSDPGAEQFF
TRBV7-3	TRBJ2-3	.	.	TGTGCCAGCAGCCGCCTACTGGGCAGTGCCTCAGATACGCAGTATTTT	CASSRLLGSASDTQYF
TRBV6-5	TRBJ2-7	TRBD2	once	TGTGCCAGCAGTTACTCTTCTAGCGGTCCCTACGAGCAGTACTTC	CASSYSSSGPYEQYF
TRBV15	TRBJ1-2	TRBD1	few	TGTGCCACCAGCAGAGATTGGTCAGGGACAGCAAACTATGGCTACACCTTC	CATSRDWSGTANYGYTF
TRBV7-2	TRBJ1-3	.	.	TGTGCCAGCAGTCGAAACCCTGGAAACACCATATATTTT	CASSRNPGNTIYF
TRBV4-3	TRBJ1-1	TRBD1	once	TGCGCCAGCAGCCAAGTCCTCGGACAGGGGGCCAGTGAAGCTTTCTTT	CASSQVLGQGASEAFF
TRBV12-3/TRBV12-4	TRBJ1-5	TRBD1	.	TGTGCCAGCAGCCCGGAGGGGGACAGGGGACAGCCCCAGCATTTT	CASSPEGDRGQPQHF
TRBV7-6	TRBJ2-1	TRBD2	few	TGTGCCAGCAGCAAGTCGGGAGGCCCTTACAATGAGCAGTTCTTC	CASSKSGGPYNEQFF
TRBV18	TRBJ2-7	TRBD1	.	TGTGCCAGCTCACCAAACCGGGACAGGGTCATCAACGAGCAGTACTTC	CASSPNRDRVINEQYF
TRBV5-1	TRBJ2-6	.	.	TGCACCAGCAGCCCCCAGGCCGGGGCCAACGTCCTGACTTTC	CTSSPQAGANVLTF
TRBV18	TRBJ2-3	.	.	TGTGCCAGCTCACCAGCCTCACGGCAGCCTCTCGATACGCAGTATTTT	CASSPASRQPLDTQYF
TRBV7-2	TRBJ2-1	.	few	TGTGCCAGCAGCTTAGCCCCCAGGCCTGGGCACAATGAGCAGTTCTTC	CASSLAPRPGHNEQFF
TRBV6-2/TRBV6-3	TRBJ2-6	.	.	TGTGCCAGCAGTTACTCGAATGGGGTCCTGACTTTC	CASSYSNGVLTF
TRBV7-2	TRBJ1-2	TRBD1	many	TGTGCCAGCAGCTCCCGGACAGGCCTGGGCTATGGCTACACCTTC	CASSSRTGLGYGYTF
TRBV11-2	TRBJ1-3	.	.	TGTGCCAGCAGCTTAGATCCCGGGACGCCTCCGTTGGATTTT	CASSLDPGTPPLDF
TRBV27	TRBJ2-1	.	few	TGTGCCAGCAGTTCCCTATTTGAGCAGTTCTTC	CASSSLFEQFF
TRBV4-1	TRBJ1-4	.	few	TGCGCCAGCAGCTTGTTAAGAGTGGATGAAAAACTGTTTTTT	CASSLLRVDEKLFF
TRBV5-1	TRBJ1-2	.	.	TGCGCCAGCAGTCTTGGGGGGCCCGACCCGAACTATGGCTACACCTTC	CASSLGGPDPNYGYTF
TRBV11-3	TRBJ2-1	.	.	TGTGCCAGCAGCGAGGAGTCAGGCCCCTACAATGAGCAGTTCTTC	CASSEESGPYNEQFF
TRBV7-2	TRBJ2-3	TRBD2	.	TGTGCCAGCAGCTATGGACTAGCGGGAGCAGATACGCAGTATTTT	CASSYGLAGADTQYF
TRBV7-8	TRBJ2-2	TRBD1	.	TGTGCCAGCAGCGTCGGGACAGGGGGCGAAACCGGGGAGCTGTTTTTT	CASSVGTGGETGELFF
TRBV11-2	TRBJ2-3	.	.	TGTGCCAGCGGCTTTCCAGGAGGGACGCAGTATTTT	CASGFPGGTQYF
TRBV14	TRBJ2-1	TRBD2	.	TGTGCCAGCAGCCAAGTAGCGGGAGGGTACAATGAGCAGTTCTTC	CASSQVAGGYNEQFF
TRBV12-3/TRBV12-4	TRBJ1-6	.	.	TGTGCCAGCAACCAGGGACACTATAATTCACCCCTCCACTTT	CASNQGHYNSPLHF
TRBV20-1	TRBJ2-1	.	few	TGCAGTGCTAGTAGACCCCGGGGTGAGCAGTTCTTC	CSASRPRGEQFF
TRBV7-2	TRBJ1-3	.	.	TGTGCCAGCAGCTTCTCTCGGGCTTCTGGAAACACCATATATTTT	CASSFSRASGNTIYF
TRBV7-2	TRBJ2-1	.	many	TGTGCCAGCAGCTTAGGAGGCGGGGGCATCAATGAGCAGTTCTTC	CASSLGGGGINEQFF
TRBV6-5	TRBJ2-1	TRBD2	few	TGTGCCAGCAGTAGTGTCCGGGCGGGGGGCACCTACAATGAGCAGTTCTTC	CASSSVRAGGTYNEQFF
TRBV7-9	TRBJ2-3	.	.	TGTGCCAGCACCATTTCTAACACAGATACGCAGTATTTT	CASTISNTDTQYF
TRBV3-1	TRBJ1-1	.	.	TGTGCCAGCAGCCAAGTAAGATACAGAACCTGGGGAGCTTTCTTT	CASSQVRYRTWGAFF
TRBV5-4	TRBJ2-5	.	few	TGTGCCAGCAGCTTAGATTACCGGGACATGGACCAAGAGACCCAGTACTTC	CASSLDYRDMDQETQYF
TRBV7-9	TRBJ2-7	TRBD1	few	TGTGCCAGCAGCCCTAGGGGGCATCGGTCCTACGAGCAGTACTTC	CASSPRGHRSYEQYF
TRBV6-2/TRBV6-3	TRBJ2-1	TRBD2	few	TGTGCCAGCAGCCCCACGGGGGGGATATACAATGAGCAGTTCTTC	CASSPTGGIYNEQFF
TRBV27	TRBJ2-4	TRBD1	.	TGTGCCAGCAGTCCTAGACAGGGCACGGTAGGCATTCAGTACTTC	CASSPRQGTVGIQYF
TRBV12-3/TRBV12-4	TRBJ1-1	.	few	TGTGCCAGCAGTATAGGACCGCTCCTGGGCACTGAAGCTTTCTTT	CASSIGPLLGTEAFF
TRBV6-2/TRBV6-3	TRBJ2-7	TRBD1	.	TGTGCCAGCAGTGATCCCGGGACAGGGCTTGGCGAGCAGTACTTC	CASSDPGTGLGEQYF
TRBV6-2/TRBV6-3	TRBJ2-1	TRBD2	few	TGTGCCAGCAGTCACCGGGACTACGGGGTCCGTGAGCAGTTCTTC	CASSHRDYGVREQFF
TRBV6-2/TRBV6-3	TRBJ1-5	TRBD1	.	TGTGCCAGCAGCATAGGGGGCGCGAACAATCAGCCCCAGCATTTT	CASSIGGANNQPQHF
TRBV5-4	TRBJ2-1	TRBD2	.	TGTGCCAGCAGCCCAGGACTAGCGGGGGGCACGATCATCAATGAGCAGTTCTTC	CASSPGLAGGTIINEQFF
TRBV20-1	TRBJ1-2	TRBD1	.	TGCAGTGCTAGTAGCGACAGGGACGATGGCTACACCTTC	CSASSDRDDGYTF
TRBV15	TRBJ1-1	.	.	TGTGCCACCAGCAGAGACAGTGAAGCTTTCTTT	CATSRDSEAFF
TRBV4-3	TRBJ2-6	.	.	TGCGCCAGCAGCCCTCAGTTACAGAGACCTTACTCTGGGGCCAACGTCCTGACTTTC	CASSPQLQRPYSGANVLTF
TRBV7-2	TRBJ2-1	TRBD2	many	TGTGCCAGCAGTCCGGGACTAGATTTTAAGCAGTTCTTC	CASSPGLDFKQFF
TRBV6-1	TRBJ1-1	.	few	TGTGCCAGCGGAAGTCAGTCCATGGAGGTAGCTGAAGCTTTCTTT	CASGSQSMEVAEAFF
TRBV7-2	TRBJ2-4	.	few	TGTGCCAGCAGCCTCAACGCTCGGGCGAACATTCAGTACTTC	CASSLNARANIQYF
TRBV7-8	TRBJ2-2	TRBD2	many	TGTGCCAGCAGCTTAGATTTTACTAGCGGGGGGCAGAACACCGGGGAGCTGTTTTTT	CASSLDFTSGGQNTGELFF
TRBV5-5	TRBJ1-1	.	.	TGTGCCAGCAGCGACCACGGGGTGAACACTGAAGCTTTCTTT	CASSDHGVNTEAFF
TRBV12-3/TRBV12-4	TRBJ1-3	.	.	TGTGCCAGCAGTTCAGGGGCCCTCTCTGGAAACACCATATATTTT	CASSSGALSGNTIYF
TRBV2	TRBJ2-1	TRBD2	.	TGTGCCAGCAAAAGGACTAGGAATGAGCAGTTCTTC	CASKRTRNEQFF